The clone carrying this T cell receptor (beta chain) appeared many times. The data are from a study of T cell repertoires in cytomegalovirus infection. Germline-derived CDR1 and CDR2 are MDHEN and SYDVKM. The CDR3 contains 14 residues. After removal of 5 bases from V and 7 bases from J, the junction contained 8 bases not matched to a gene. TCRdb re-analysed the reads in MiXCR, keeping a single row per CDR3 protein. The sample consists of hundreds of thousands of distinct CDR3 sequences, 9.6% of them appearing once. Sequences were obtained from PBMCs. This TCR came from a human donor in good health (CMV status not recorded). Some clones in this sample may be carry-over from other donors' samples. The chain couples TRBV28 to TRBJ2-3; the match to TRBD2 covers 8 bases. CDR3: CASSTSGGTNTQYF. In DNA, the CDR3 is TGTGCCAGCAGTACCAGCGGGGGCACGAATACGCAGTATTTT.